The entry that follows covers one T cell receptor beta chain sequence. As yet, its antigen is unknown. Germline CDR1 is SEHNR and CDR2 is FQNEAQ (reference sequence). The ends were cut back, 3 bases at V and 3 bases at J, with 14 bases in the middle. The CDR3 runs 16 residues. TCRdb keeps only in-frame clones here, not all; method: immunoSEQ multiplex PCR. The sample consists of more than 100,000 clones, over 90% of them appearing once. This specimen comes from a study of T cell responses to AZD1222 COVID-19 vaccine. Study results and caveats: Donors were mostly white British, more females; clonal diversity possibly underestimated. Spike-wide vaccine-associated CD4 TCRs dominated at 160-218 and 743-854. No day 14 peak samples; only post-peak repertoires were characterized.

This clonotype was obtained from an adult in good health. The gene calls are TRBV7-9 and TRBJ1-4; a possible D gene is TRBD1 (5 bases). The material was peripheral blood, obtained on day 0 of AZD1222 vaccination. The CDR3 DNA reads as TGTGCCAGCAGCTTGGCGGAGGGGCGATCTAATGAAAAACTGTTTTTT. Protein: CASSLAEGRSNEKLFF.